These 6 T cell receptor beta chains share one sample of origin, sequenced in a study of identical twins. From the 5' RACE reads, TCRdb called clonotypes with MiXCR, one entry per CDR3 protein. The sample gives approximately 600,000 distinct CDR3 sequences, less than 9% of which show up once; 1.6% is in the top ten. The sample also formed part of further work on yellow fever vaccine responses in identical twins.

Sequencing input: PBMCs. The receptors derive from a woman aged 18-29 years in good health.

The chain is built from TRBV18 and TRBJ2-3; 7 bases fit TRBD2. V dropped 3 bases and J dropped 0; count of bases not matched to a gene: 12. Germline lookup yields CDR1 KGHSH and CDR2 LQKENI. This CDR3 spans 18 amino acids. CDR3 region: CASSPPGLYSPSTDTQYF. CDR3 DNA: TGTGCCAGCTCACCCCCGGGACTATACTCGCCTAGCACAGATACGCAGTATTTT.

This chain uses TRBV5-1 with TRBJ2-1; no definite D call. Trimming stripped 4 bases from V and 9 bases from J, with 14 bases between. Germline V gene lookup returns CDR1 SGHRS and CDR2 YFSETQ. The CDR3 length is 13 residues. CDR3 nucleotides: TGCGCCAGCAGCCTCCCCACCACTCGTGAGCAGTTCTTC. Translating it yields CASSLPTTREQFF. Drawing the rest from reference TRBV5-1 and TRBJ2-1, the complete variable domain is KAGVTQTPRYLIKTRGQQVTLSCSPISGHRSVSWYQQTPGQGLQFLFEYFSETQRNKGNFPGRFSGRQFSNSRSEMNVSTLELGDSALYLCASSLPTTREQFFGPGTRLTVL.

This clonotype was recorded many times. The chain carries TRBV28 and TRBJ2-1, with 10 bases aligning to TRBD2. J was trimmed by 2 bases and V by 4 bases; bases with no gene match: 5. Germline values: CDR1 MDHEN, CDR2 SYDVKM. The CDR3 totals 16 residues. The CDR3 DNA reads TGTGCCAGCAGTTCCGCTAGCGGGGGAGCCTACAATGAGCAGTTCTTC. Protein sequence: CASSSASGGAYNEQFF. Supplemented by reference TRBV28 and TRBJ2-1, the full variable domain reads DVKVTQSSRYLVKRTGEKVFLECVQDMDHENMFWYRQDPGLGLRLIYFSYDVKMKEKGDIPEGYSVSREKKERFSLILESASTNQTSMYLCASSSASGGAYNEQFFGPGTRLTVL.

The V gene is TRBV11-2, the J gene TRBJ2-1; D not resolved. V lost 2 bases to trimming and J lost 9 bases, with 11 bases between them. The CDR3 runs to 13 residues. Germline assignment: CDR1 SGHAT and CDR2 FQNNGV. CDR3 residues: CASSLLGFLEQFF. The CDR3 DNA reads TGTGCCAGCAGCTTACTAGGGTTTCTTGAGCAGTTCTTC.

This clonotype was recorded at least ten times. This rearrangement joins TRBV12-3 or TRBV12-4 to TRBJ2-3, with D unresolved. Trimming took off 3 bases at V and 6 bases at J, with 4 bases between the two ends. This CDR3 comprises 11 residues. The CDR3 sequence is CASSLLDTQYF. CDR3 in DNA: TGTGCCAGCAGTTTGCTTGATACGCAGTATTTT.

The chain links TRBV2 to TRBJ2-1; 7 nucleotides line up with TRBD1. The CDR3 extends over 13 amino acids. With 7 bases clipped from V and 9 bases from J, the junction kept 9 bases outside the gene matches. Germline CDR1 reads SNHLY; CDR2 reads FYNNEI. CDR3: CASKASQGSEQFF. The CDR3 coding sequence is TGTGCCAGCAAGGCCTCACAGGGGAGTGAGCAGTTCTTC. The full variable domain, with the rest looked up from reference TRBV2 and TRBJ2-1, is EPEVTQTPSHQVTQMGQEVILRCVPISNHLYFYWYRQILGQKVEFLVSFYNNEISEKSEIFDDQFSVERPDGSNFTLKIRSTKLEDSAMYFCASKASQGSEQFFGPGTRLTVL.